This T cell receptor beta chain emerged from a study of blood T cells in healthy people across ages. This clonotype was counted at least ten times. Germline loops: CDR1 DFQATT, CDR2 SNEGSKA (reference sequence). The CDR3 extends over 20 amino acids. J was trimmed by 1 base and V by 0 bases; bases with no gene match: 12. Then a second PCR, running about 6 to 11 cycles, was carried out with a sample-barcoded 5' primer and a J-beta primer mix. TCRdb re-analysed the 5' RACE reads in MiXCR, keeping a single row per CDR3 protein. The sample records about 2 million distinct CDR3 sequences, just under 50% being singletons.

The chain joins TRBV20-1 to TRBJ2-5, with 15 positions matching TRBD2. This clonotype originated in a woman aged 40 to 50 in good health. The sample consisted of blood. DNA for the CDR3: TGCAGTGCTAGAGATTTGGTCCCGGGACTAGCGGGGGGACCCCAAGAGACCCAGTACTTC. Its protein is CSARDLVPGLAGGPQETQYF.